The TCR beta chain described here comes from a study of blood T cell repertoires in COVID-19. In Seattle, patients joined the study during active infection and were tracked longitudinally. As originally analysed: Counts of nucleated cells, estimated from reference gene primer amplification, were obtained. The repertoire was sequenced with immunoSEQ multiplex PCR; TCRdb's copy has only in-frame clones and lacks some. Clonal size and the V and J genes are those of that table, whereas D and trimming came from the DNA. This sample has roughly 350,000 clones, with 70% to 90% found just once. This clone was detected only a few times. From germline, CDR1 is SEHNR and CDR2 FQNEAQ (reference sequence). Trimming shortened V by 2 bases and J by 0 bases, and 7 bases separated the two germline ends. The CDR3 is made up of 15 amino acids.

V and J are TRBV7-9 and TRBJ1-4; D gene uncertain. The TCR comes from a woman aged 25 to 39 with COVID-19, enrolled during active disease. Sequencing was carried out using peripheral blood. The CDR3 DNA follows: TGTGCCAGCAGCTTAACAGTAACAACTAATGAAAAACTGTTTTTT. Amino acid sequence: CASSLTVTTNEKLFF.